This T cell receptor beta chain is from a study of long-term antiretroviral therapy in people with HIV. For each donor, at least one pre-ART and at least two post-ART PBMC samples were available. The run of the v3.0 immunoSEQ assay was at survey level. Clones were read by immunoSEQ multiplex PCR, and TCRdb kept only the in-frame ones, dropping some. The sample shows 20,000 to 30,000 clones, roughly 78% of them seen only once. The sequencing here drew on unsorted PBMCs, taken 1.2 years after starting antiretroviral therapy. This sequence originates from a woman in her 40s with HIV.

In nucleotides, the CDR3 is TGTGCCTGGAGTGTAGGAGGAAACACCATATATTTT. Its translation is CAWSVGGNTIYF. This chain connects TRBV30 to TRBJ1-3; D is unclear. The germline gives CDR1 GTSNPN, CDR2 SVGIG (reference sequence). The CDR3 is 12 amino acids. V lost 0 bases and J 4 bases, leaving 4 bases between the germline ends.